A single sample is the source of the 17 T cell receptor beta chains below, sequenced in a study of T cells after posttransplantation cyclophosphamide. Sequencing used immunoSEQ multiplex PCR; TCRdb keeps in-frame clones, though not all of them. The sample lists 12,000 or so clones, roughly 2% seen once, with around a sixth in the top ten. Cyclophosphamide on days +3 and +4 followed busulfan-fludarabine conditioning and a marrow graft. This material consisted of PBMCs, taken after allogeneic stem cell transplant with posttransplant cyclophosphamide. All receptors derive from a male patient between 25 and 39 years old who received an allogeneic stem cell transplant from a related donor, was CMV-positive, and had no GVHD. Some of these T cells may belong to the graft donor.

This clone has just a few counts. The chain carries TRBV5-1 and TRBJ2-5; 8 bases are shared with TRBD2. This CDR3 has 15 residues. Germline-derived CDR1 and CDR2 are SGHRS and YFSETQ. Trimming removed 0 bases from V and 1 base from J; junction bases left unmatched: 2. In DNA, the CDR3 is TGCGCCAGCAGCTTGGCAGGGACTAGCCAAGAGACCCAGTACTTC. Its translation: CASSLAGTSQETQYF.

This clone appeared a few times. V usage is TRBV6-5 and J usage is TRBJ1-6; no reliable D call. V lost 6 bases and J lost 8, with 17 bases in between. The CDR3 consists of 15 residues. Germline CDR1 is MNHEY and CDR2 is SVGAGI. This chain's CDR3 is CASRPDLQAYSPLHF. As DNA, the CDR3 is TGTGCCAGCAGGCCCGACCTTCAGGCCTATTCACCCCTCCACTTT.

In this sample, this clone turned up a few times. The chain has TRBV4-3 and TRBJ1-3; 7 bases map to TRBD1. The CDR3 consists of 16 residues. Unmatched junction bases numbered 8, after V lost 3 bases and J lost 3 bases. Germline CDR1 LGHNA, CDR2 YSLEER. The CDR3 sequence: CASSQGTVYIGNTIYF. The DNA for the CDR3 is TGCGCCAGCAGCCAGGGGACAGTCTACATTGGAAACACCATATATTTT.

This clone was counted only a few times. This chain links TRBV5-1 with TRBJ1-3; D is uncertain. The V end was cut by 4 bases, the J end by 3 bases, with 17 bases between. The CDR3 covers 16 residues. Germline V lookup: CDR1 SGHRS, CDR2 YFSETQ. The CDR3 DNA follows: TGCGCCAGCAGCCTGGATTCACTCAACTTTGGAAACACCATATATTTT. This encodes CASSLDSLNFGNTIYF. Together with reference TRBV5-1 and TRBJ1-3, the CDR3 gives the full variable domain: KAGVTQTPRYLIKTRGQQVTLSCSPISGHRSVSWYQQTPGQGLQFLFEYFSETQRNKGNFPGRFSGRQFSNSRSEMNVSTLELGDSALYLCASSLDSLNFGNTIYFGEGSWLTVV.

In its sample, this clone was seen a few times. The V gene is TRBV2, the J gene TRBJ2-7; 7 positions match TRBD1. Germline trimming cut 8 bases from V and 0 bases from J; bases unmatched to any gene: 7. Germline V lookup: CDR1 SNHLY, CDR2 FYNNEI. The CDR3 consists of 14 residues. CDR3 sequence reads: CASLTGESSYEQYF. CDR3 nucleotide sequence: TGTGCCAGCCTCACAGGGGAAAGCTCCTACGAGCAGTACTTC. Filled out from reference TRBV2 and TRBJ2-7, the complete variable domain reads EPEVTQTPSHQVTQMGQEVILRCVPISNHLYFYWYRQILGQKVEFLVSFYNNEISEKSEIFDDQFSVERPDGSNFTLKIRSTKLEDSAMYFCASLTGESSYEQYFGPGTRLTVT.

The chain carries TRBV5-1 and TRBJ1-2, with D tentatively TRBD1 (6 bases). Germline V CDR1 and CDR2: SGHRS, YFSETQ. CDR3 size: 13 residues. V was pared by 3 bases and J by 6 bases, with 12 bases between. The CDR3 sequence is CASSYGQSNGYTF. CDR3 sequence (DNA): TGCGCCAGCAGCTACGGACAGAGCAATGGCTACACCTTC.

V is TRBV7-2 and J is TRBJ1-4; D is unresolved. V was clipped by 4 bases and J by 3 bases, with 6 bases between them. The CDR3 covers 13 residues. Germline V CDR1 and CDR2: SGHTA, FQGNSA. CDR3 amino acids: CASSSFANEKLFF. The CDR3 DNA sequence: TGTGCCAGCAGCTCCTTTGCTAATGAAAAACTGTTTTTT. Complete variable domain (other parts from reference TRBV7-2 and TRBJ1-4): GAGVSQSPSNKVTEKGKDVELRCDPISGHTALYWYRQSLGQGLEFLIYFQGNSAPDKSGLPSDRFSAERTGGSVSTLTIQRTQQEDSAVYLCASSSFANEKLFFGSGTQLSVL.

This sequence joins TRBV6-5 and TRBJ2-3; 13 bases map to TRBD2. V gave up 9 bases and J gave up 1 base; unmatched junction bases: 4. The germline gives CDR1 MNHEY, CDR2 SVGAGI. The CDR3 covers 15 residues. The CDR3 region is CARGLAGKRTDTQYF. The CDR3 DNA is TGTGCCAGGGGACTAGCGGGGAAACGCACAGATACGCAGTATTTT.

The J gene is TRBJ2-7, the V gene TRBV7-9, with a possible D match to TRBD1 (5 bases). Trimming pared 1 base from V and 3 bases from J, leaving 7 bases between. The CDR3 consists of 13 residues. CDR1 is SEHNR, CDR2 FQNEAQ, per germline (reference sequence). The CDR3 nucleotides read TGTGCCAGCAGCTTAGACAGGCTCTACGAGCAGTACTTC. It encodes CASSLDRLYEQYF.

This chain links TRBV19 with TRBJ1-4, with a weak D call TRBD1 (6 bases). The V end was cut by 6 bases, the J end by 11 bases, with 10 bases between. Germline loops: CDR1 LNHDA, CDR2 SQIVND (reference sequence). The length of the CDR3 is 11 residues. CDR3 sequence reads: CASRSGAKLFF. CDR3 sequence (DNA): TGTGCCAGTAGGTCAGGGGCGAAACTGTTTTTT.

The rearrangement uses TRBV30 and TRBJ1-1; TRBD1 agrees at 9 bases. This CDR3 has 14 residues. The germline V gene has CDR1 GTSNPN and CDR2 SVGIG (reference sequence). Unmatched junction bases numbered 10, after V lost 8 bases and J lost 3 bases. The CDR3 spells CASSTGDRDTEAFF. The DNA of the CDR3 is TGTGCCAGTAGTACCGGGGACAGGGACACTGAAGCTTTCTTT. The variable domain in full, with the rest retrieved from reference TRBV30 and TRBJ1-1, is SQTIHQWPATLVQPVGSPLSLECTVEGTSNPNLYWYRQAAGRGLQLLFYSVGIGQISSEVPQNLSASRPQDRQFILSSKKLLLSDSGFYLCASSTGDRDTEAFFGQGTRLTVV.

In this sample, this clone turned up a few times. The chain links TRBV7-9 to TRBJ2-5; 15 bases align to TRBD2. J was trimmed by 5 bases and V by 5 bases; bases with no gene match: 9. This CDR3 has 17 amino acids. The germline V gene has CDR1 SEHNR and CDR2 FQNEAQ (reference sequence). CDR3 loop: CASSRGLAGGRVETQYF. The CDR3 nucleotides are TGTGCCAGCAGCCGCGGACTAGCGGGGGGGCGGGTGGAGACCCAGTACTTC. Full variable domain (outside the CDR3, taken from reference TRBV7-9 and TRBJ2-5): DTGVSQNPRHKITKRGQNVTFRCDPISEHNRLYWYRQTLGQGPEFLTYFQNEAQLEKSRLLSDRFSAERPKGSFSTLEIQRTEQGDSAMYLCASSRGLAGGRVETQYFGPGTRLLVL.

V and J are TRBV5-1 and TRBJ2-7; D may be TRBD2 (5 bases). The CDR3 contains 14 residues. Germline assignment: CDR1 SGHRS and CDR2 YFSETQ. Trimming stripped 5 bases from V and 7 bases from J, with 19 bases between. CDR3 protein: CASSTAEPSREQYF. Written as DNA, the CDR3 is TGCGCCAGCAGTACAGCGGAACCATCCAGGGAGCAGTACTTC. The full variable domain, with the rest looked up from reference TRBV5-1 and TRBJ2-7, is KAGVTQTPRYLIKTRGQQVTLSCSPISGHRSVSWYQQTPGQGLQFLFEYFSETQRNKGNFPGRFSGRQFSNSRSEMNVSTLELGDSALYLCASSTAEPSREQYFGPGTRLTVT.

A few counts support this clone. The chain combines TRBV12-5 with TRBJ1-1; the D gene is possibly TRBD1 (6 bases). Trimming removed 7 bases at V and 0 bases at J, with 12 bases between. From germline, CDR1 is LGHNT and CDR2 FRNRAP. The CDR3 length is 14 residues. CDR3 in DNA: TGTGCTAGTGTTTCCGGGACATTGAACACTGAAGCTTTCTTT. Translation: CASVSGTLNTEAFF.

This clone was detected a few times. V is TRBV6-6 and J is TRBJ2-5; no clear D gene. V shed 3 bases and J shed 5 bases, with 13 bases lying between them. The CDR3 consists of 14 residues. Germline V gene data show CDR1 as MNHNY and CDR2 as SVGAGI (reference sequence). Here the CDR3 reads CASSYSFLQETQYF. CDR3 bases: TGTGCCAGCAGTTATTCCTTTTTGCAGGAGACCCAGTACTTC.

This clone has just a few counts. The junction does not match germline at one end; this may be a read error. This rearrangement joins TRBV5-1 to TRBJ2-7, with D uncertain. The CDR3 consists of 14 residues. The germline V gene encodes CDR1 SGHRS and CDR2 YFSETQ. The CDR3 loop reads CASSRADRNYGQYF. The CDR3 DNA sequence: TGCGCCAGCAGCCGAGCCGACCGAAACTACGGGCAGTACTTC.

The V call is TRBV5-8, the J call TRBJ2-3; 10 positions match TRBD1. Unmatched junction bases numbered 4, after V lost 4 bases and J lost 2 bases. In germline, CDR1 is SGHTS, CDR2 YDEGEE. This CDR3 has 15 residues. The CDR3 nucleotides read TGTGCCAGCAGCGGGACAGGGGCCATCACAGATACGCAGTATTTT. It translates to CASSGTGAITDTQYF.